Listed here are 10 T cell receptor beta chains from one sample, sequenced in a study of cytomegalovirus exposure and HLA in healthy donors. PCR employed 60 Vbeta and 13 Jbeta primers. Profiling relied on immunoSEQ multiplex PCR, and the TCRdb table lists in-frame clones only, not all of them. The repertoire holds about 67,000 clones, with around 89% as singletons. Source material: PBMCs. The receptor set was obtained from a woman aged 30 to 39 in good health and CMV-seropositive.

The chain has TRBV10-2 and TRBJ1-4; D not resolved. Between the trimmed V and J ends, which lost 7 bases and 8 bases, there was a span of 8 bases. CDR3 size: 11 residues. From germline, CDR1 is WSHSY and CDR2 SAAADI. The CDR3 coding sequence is TGCGCCAGCACGGCGGGAGAAAAACTGTTTTTT. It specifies CASTAGEKLFF.

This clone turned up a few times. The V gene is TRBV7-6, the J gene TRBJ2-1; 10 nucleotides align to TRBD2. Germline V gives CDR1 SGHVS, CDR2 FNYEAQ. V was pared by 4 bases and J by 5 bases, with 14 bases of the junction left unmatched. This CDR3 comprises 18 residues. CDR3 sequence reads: CASSSPSGSFLGNNEQFF. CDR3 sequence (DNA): TGTGCCAGCAGCTCCCCTAGCGGGAGTTTCCTTGGAAACAATGAGCAGTTCTTC.

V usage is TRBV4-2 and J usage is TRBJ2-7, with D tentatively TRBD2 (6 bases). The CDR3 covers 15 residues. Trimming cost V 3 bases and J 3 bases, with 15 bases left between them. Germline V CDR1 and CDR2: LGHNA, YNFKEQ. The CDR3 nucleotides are TGTGCCAGCAGCCAGGAAGGACTAAACCGCTACGAGCAGTACTTC. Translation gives CASSQEGLNRYEQYF.

The CDR3: CASGVAGGSDTQYF. CDR3 nucleotide sequence: TGTGCCTCGGGTGTGGCGGGGGGGTCAGATACGCAGTATTTT. J is TRBJ2-3 and V is TRBV30; 9 bases map to TRBD2. This CDR3 has 14 amino acids. CDR1 and CDR2 (germline): GTSNPN, SVGIG (reference sequence). J gave up 4 bases and V 7 bases, and 9 bases lay outside the gene matches.

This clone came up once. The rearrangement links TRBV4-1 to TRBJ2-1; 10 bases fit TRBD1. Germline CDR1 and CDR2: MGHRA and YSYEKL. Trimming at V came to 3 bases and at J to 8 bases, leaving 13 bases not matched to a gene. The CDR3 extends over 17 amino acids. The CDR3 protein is CASSQGAGTGEGDEQFF. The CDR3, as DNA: TGCGCCAGCAGCCAGGGGGCAGGGACAGGGGAGGGGGATGAGCAGTTCTTC.

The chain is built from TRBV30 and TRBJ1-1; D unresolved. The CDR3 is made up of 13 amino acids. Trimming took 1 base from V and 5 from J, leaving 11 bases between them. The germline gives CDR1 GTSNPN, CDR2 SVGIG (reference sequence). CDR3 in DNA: TGTGCCTGGAGTGCAACTGGTCGGACTGAAGCTTTCTTT. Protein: CAWSATGRTEAFF.

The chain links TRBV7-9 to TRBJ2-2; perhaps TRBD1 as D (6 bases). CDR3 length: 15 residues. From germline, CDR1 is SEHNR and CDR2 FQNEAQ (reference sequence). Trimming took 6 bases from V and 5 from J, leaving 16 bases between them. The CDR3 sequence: CASRPPDSGTGELFF. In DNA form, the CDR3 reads TGTGCCAGCAGGCCACCGGACAGTGGGACCGGGGAGCTGTTTTTT.

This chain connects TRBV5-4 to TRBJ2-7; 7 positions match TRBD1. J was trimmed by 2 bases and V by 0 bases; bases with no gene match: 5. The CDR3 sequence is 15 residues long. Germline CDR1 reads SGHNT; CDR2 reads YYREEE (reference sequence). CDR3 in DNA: TGTGCCAGCAGCTTGGGAGGGGGCTTCACCTACGAGCAGTACTTC. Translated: CASSLGGGFTYEQYF. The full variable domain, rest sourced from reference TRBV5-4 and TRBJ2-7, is ETGVTQSPTHLIKTRGQQVTLRCSSQSGHNTVSWYQQALGQGPQFIFQYYREEENGRGNFPPRFSGLQFPNYSSELNVNALELDDSALYLCASSLGGGFTYEQYFGPGTRLTVT.

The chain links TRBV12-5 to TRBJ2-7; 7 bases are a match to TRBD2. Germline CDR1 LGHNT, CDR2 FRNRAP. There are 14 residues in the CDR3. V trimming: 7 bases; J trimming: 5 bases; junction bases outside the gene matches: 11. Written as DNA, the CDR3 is TGTGCTAGTGCCCTAAGCGGGACCCTCAACGAGCAGTACTTC. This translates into CASALSGTLNEQYF. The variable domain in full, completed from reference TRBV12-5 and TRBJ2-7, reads DARVTQTPRHKVTEMGQEVTMRCQPILGHNTVFWYRQTMMQGLELLAYFRNRAPLDDSGMPKDRFSAEMPDATLATLKIQPSEPRDSAVYFCASALSGTLNEQYFGPGTRLTVT.

The CDR3, as DNA: TGTGCCAGCAGTGACCACAGGCTGTCTAATGAAAAACTGTTTTTT. Its protein is CASSDHRLSNEKLFF. The gene calls are TRBV6-1 and TRBJ1-4; the D gene is possibly TRBD1 (5 bases). The V end was cut by 3 bases, the J end by 3 bases, with 11 bases between. The CDR3 covers 15 residues. The germline gives CDR1 MNHNS, CDR2 SASEGT.